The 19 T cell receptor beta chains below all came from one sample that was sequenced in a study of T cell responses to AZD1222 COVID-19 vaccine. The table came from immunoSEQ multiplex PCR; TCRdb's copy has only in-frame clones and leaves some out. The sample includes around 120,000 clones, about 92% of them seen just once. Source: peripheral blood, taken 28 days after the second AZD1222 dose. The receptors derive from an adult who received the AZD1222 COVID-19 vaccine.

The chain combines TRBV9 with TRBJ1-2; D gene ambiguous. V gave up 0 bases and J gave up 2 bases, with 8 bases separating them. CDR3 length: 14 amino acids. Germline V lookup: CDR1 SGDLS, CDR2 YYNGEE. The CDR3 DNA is TGTGCCAGCAGCGTAGGGACGGAGAACTATGGCTACACCTTC. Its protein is CASSVGTENYGYTF.

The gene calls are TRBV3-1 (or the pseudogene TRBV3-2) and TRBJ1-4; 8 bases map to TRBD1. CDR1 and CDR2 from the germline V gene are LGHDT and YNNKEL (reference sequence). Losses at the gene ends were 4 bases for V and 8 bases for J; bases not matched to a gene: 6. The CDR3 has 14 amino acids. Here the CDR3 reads CASSPGGAGEKLFF. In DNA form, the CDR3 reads TGTGCCAGCAGCCCAGGGGGCGCAGGGGAAAAACTGTTTTTT.

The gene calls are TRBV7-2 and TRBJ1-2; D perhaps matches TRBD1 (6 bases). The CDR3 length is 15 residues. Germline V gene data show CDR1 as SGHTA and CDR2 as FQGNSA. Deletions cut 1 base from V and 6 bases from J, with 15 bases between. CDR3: CASSLVAGDNHGYTF. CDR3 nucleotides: TGTGCCAGCAGCTTAGTTGCAGGGGATAATCATGGCTACACCTTC.

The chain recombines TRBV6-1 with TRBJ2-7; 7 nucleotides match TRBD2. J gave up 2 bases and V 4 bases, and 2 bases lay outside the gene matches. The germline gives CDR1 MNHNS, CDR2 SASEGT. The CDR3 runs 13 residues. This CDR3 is CASSVAGTYEQYF. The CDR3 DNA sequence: TGTGCCAGCAGTGTAGCGGGTACCTACGAGCAGTACTTC.

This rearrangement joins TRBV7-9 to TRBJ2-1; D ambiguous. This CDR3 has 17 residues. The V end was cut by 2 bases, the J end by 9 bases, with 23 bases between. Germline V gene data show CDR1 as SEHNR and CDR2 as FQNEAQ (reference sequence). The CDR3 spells CASSLPPPTPSRTEQFF. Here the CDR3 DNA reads TGTGCCAGCAGCTTACCCCCCCCTACCCCATCTCGCACTGAGCAGTTCTTC.

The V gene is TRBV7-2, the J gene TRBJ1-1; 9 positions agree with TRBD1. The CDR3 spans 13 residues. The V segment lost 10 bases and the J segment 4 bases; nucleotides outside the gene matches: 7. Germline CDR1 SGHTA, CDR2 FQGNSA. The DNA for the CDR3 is TGTGCCACCCGGGACAGGGTAGGCACTGAAGCTTTCTTT. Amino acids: CATRDRVGTEAFF.

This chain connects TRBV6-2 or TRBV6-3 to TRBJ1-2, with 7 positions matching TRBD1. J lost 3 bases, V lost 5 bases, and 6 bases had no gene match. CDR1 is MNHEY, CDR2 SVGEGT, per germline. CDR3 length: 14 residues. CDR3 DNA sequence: TGTGCCAGCAGTCGTGACAGGGTGGACTATGGCTACACCTTC. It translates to CASSRDRVDYGYTF.

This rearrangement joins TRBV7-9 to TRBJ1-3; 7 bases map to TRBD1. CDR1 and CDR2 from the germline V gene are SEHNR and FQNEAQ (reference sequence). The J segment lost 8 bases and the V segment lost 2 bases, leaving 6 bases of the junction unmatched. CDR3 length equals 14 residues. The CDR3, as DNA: TGTGCCAGCAGCTTATCCAACAGGGGTTACACCATATATTTT. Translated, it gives CASSLSNRGYTIYF.

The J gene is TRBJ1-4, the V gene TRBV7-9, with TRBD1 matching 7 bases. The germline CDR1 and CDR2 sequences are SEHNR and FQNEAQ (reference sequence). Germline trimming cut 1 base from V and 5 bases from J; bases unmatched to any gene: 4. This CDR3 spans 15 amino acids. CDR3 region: CASSLGATGNEKLFF. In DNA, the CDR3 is TGTGCCAGCAGCTTAGGGGCGACAGGGAATGAAAAACTGTTTTTT.

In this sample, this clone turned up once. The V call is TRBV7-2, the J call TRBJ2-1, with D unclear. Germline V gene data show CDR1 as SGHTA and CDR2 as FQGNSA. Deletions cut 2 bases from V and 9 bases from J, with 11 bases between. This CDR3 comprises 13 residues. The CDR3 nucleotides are TGTGCCAGCAGCTTAAATGGTCCTGGTGAGCAGTTCTTC. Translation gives CASSLNGPGEQFF.

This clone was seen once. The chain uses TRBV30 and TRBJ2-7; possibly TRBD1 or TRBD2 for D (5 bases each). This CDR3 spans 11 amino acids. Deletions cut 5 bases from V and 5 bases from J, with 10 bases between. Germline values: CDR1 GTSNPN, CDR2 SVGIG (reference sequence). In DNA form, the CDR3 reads TGTGCCTGGGATCCGGGACACGAGCAGTACTTC. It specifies CAWDPGHEQYF.

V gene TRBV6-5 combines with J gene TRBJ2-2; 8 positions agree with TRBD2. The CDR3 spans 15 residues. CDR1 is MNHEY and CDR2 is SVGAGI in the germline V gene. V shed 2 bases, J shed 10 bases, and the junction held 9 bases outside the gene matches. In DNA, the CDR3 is TGTGCCAGCAGTTACGCGGGAGGCTTACCGGAGGAGCTGTTTTTT. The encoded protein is CASSYAGGLPEELFF.

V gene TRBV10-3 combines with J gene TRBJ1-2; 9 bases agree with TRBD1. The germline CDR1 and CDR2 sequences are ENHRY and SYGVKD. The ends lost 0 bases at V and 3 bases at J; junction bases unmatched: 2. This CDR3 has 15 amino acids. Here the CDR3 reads CAISESGTGHYGYTF. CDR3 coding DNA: TGTGCCATCAGTGAGTCAGGGACAGGGCACTATGGCTACACCTTC.

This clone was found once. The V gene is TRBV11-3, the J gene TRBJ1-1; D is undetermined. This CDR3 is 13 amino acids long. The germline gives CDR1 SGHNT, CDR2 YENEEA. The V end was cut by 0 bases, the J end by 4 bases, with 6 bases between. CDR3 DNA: TGTGCCAGCAGCTTAGATCCCCGCACTGAAGCTTTCTTT. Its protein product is CASSLDPRTEAFF. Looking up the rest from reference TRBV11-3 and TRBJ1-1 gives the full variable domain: EAGVVQSPRYKIIEKKQPVAFWCNPISGHNTLYWYLQNLGQGPELLIRYENEEAVDDSQLPKDRFSAERLKGVDSTLKIQPAELGDSAVYLCASSLDPRTEAFFGQGTRLTVV.

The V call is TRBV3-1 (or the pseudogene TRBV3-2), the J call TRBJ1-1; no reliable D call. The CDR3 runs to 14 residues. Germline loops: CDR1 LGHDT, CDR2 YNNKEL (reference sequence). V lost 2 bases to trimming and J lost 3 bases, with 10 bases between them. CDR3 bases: TGTGCCAGCAGCCAAATGGTTATGGACACTGAAGCTTTCTTT. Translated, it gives CASSQMVMDTEAFF.

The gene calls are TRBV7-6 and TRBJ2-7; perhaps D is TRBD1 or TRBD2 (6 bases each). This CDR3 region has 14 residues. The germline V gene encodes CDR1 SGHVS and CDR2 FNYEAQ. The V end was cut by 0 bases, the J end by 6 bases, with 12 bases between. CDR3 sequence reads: CASSLALKGGEQYF. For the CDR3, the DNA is TGTGCCAGCAGCTTAGCGCTGAAGGGGGGCGAGCAGTACTTC.

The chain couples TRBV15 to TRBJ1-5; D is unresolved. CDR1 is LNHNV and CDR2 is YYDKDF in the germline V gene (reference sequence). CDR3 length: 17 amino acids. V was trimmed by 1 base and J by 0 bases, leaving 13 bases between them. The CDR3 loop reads CATSRVPQTDSNQPQHF. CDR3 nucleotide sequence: TGTGCCACCAGCAGAGTTCCGCAGACCGATAGCAATCAGCCCCAGCATTTT.

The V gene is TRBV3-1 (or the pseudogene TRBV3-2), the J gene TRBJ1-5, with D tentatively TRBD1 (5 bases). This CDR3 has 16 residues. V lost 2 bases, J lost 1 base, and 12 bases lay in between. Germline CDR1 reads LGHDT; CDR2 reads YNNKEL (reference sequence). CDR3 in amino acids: CASSQTGPPSNQPQHF. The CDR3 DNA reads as TGTGCCAGCAGCCAAACAGGACCTCCAAGCAATCAGCCCCAGCATTTT.

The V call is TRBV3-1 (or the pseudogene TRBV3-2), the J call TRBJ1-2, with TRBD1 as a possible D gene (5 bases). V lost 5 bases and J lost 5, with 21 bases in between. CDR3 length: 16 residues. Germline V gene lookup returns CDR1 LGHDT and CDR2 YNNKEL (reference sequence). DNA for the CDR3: TGTGCCAGCAGCACGGGAGGGGCCATGGGAGCATATGGCTACACCTTC. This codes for CASSTGGAMGAYGYTF.